This T cell receptor (beta chain) was recovered during a study of early T cells in non-severe SARS-CoV-2 infection. The protocol attached unique molecular identifiers to individual cDNA molecules. A single record per CDR3 protein comes from TCRdb applying MiXCR to the 5' RACE reads. The sample carries around 84,000 distinct CDR3 sequences, over 9.5% recorded once. The germline gives CDR1 MNHEY, CDR2 SVGEGT. V was pared by 4 bases and J by 2 bases, with 12 bases between. The CDR3 is 14 amino acids. The chain carries TRBV6-2 or TRBV6-3 and TRBJ2-7, with D tentatively TRBD2 (6 bases). Sequenced material: whole blood, taken at baseline. The receptor was derived from an adult who was a healthcare worker with PCR-confirmed SARS-CoV-2 infection or an uninfected control (not recorded which). CDR3 loop: CASSSAGPTYEQYF. For the CDR3, the DNA is TGTGCCAGCAGTTCGGCGGGACCTACCTACGAGCAGTACTTC.